This TCR beta chain came from a study of tumor-infiltrating lymphocytes in primary liver carcinoma. Study information: Staged T1-T3 N0M0, the tumors had sizes that ranged from about 4.2 to 11 cm across.

The researchers produced TCR beta cDNA from around 0.5 ug total RNA with a constant-region primer. Libraries for TCR beta were built through three nested multiplex PCR rounds, which together made up a slightly modified ARM-PCR procedure. The first two PCR rounds used TRBV1-TRBV30 primers with a Cbeta primer, around 10 cycles each. TCRdb re-analysed the multiplex PCR reads in MiXCR, keeping a single row per CDR3 protein. The sample records 90,000 to 150,000 distinct CDR3 sequences, roughly 70% being singletons. To note about this clonotype: Its matching antigen is unknown.

CDR1 is MNHNS and CDR2 is SASEGT in the germline V gene. V was shortened by 0 bases and J by 2 bases, with 13 bases between the two germline ends. CDR3 size: 16 residues. Extraction of RNA together with DNA used 20-30 mg of unsorted bulk tissue. Regarding the study as a whole: Tumors and blood were compared for top-250-clone fraction, and tumors had the significantly higher value (p = 0.039).

V and J are TRBV6-1 and TRBJ2-5; D is ambiguous. The sequencing sample was made of tumor-adjacent normal liver tissue. The clonotype originates from a woman aged 55-69 years with primary liver carcinoma and hepatitis B virus infection. CDR3 in DNA: TGTGCCAGCAGTGAAGCGGGCAGGCAGTATCAAGAGACCCAGTACTTC. It yields the protein CASSEAGRQYQETQYF.